There are many counts of the clone carrying this TCR beta chain. Its antigen remains unidentified. Template switching with 5'RACE generated the TCR cDNA and added a universal primer site and UMIs. TCRdb passed the 5' RACE reads through MiXCR, listing each CDR3 protein once. This repertoire shows approximately 120,000 distinct CDR3 sequences, about 15% found once; its top ten account for 35% to 45%. The record originates from a study of T cells after yellow fever vaccination. Study-level information: Low-cell-number fractions underwent preparation using SMART-Seq v4 Ultra Low Input. The study, taken as a whole, reports: Secondary responses were weaker yet peaked faster, day 5 versus 15. There was a small share of clonotypes that showed up in both the CD4 and CD8 compartments.

The V gene lost 1 base and the J gene lost 2 bases, with 2 bases spanning the gap. From germline, CDR1 is SGHRS and CDR2 YFSETQ. The CDR3 is made up of 12 amino acids. The V and J genes are TRBV5-1 and TRBJ2-3; D is unresolved. The material was CD8+ T cells sorted from PBMCs, obtained 5 days after the yellow fever booster vaccination. The receptor's source is a man younger than 30 who received the YFV17D yellow fever vaccine. The CDR3 sequence is CASSLYTDTQYF. CDR3 bases: TGCGCCAGCAGCTTGTACACAGATACGCAGTATTTT. The full variable domain, rest sourced from reference TRBV5-1 and TRBJ2-3, is KAGVTQTPRYLIKTRGQQVTLSCSPISGHRSVSWYQQTPGQGLQFLFEYFSETQRNKGNFPGRFSGRQFSNSRSEMNVSTLELGDSALYLCASSLYTDTQYFGPGTRLTVL.